This T cell receptor (beta chain) was identified in a study of T cells in Graves' hyperthyroidism and ophthalmopathy. Overall study findings and caveats: Separation of ophthalmopathy from stable hyperthyroidism was achieved by a 13 V-J model.

Template material for amplifying TCR beta CDR3 regions consisted of RNA transcripts. Researchers ran a first-round RT-PCR on the TCR CDR3 using the HTBI primer set. TCRdb used MiXCR to reprocess the multiplex PCR reads, holding one entry per CDR3 protein. Here the sample spans 500,000 to 650,000 distinct CDR3 sequences, roughly 15% being singletons. There are 15 residues in the CDR3. Orbital computed tomography, thyroid ultrasound, serum thyroxine and TRAb, and clinical symptoms together informed the diagnoses. It was less than 13 ml of fresh peripheral blood that supplied the PBMCs. This clonotype came up a few times. The antigen is undetermined. A much bigger clone sits one base away, suggesting this may be a read error.

Sequenced sample: blood. The V and J genes are TRBV12-3 or TRBV12-4 and TRBJ2-1, with 10 bases identical to TRBD2. The sequence was obtained from a woman between 50 and 59 years old with Graves' ophthalmopathy. CDR3 region: CASSQLAGYYNGQFF. In DNA form, the CDR3 reads TGTGCCAGCAGTCAACTAGCGGGATACTACAATGGGCAGTTCTTC.